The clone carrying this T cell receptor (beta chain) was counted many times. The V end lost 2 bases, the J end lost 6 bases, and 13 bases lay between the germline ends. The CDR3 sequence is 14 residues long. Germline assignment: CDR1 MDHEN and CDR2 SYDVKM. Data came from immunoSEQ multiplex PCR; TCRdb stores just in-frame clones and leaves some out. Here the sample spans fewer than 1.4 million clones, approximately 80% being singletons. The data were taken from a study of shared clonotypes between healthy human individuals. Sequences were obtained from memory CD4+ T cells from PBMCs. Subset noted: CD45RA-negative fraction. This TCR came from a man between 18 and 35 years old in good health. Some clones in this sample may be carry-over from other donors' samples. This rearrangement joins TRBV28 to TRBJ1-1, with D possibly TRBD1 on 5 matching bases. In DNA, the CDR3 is TGTGCCAGCAGTTTACATACAGGTCGCTCTGAAGCTTTCTTT. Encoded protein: CASSLHTGRSEAFF.